These 25 T cell receptor beta chains came from one sample sequenced in a study of beta chain features in type 1 diabetes. Reverse transcription of all isolated RNA meant that expressed TCRB transcripts were sequenced. Using immunoSEQ multiplex PCR, the repertoire was profiled, and TCRdb retains in-frame clones only, with some absent. Of 150,000 to 180,000 clones listed, roughly 8.1% are singletons. Material: central memory CD4+ T cells from blood. These receptors came from a man younger than 35 in good health.

This clone was recorded a few times. The chain has TRBV7-2 and TRBJ2-3; D may be TRBD2 (5 bases). The V gene's germline CDR1 is SGHTA and CDR2 FQGNSA. V was clipped by 6 bases and J by 0 bases, with 10 bases between them. The CDR3 loop spans 14 amino acids. CDR3 sequence reads: CASSSGSSTDTQYF. CDR3 bases: TGTGCCAGCAGTTCTGGGAGTAGCACAGATACGCAGTATTTT.

Worth noting for this clone: A junction end diverges from the germline sequence, so it may reflect a read error. V is TRBV4-1 and J is TRBJ2-1; TRBD2 agrees at 8 bases. The V gene's germline CDR1 is MGHRA and CDR2 YSYEKL. The CDR3 length is 14 residues. CDR3 amino acids: CASSQDTGGAPQFF. For the CDR3, the DNA is TGTGCCAGCAGCCAGGATACGGGAGGGGCTCCGCAGTTCTTC.

V and J are TRBV11-2 and TRBJ2-3; 8 bases match TRBD1. CDR3 length: 14 residues. V was pared by 5 bases and J by 8 bases, with 9 bases of the junction left unmatched. CDR1 and CDR2 from the germline V gene are SGHAT and FQNNGV. The CDR3 DNA reads as TGTGCCAGCAGCCCGGACAGGGACGCCGGTACGCAGTATTTT. Translation gives CASSPDRDAGTQYF.

The chain recombines TRBV2 with TRBJ1-2; TRBD1 matches 7 bases. J gave up 0 bases and V 8 bases, and 9 bases lay outside the gene matches. The length of the CDR3 is 15 residues. Germline V gene data show CDR1 as SNHLY and CDR2 as FYNNEI. CDR3 in amino acids: CASSKEGTANYGYTF. The CDR3 DNA reads TGTGCCAGCTCGAAGGAGGGGACAGCTAACTATGGCTACACCTTC.

This chain joins TRBV5-5 and TRBJ1-2; no firm D call. Germline V gives CDR1 SGHKS, CDR2 YYEKEE (reference sequence). The CDR3 loop spans 14 amino acids. Trimming took off 0 bases at V and 2 bases at J, with 8 bases between the two ends. The CDR3, as DNA: TGTGCCAGCAGCTTGGCTGCGGAGAACTATGGCTACACCTTC. This sequence encodes CASSLAAENYGYTF.

This clone was found a few times. The chain uses TRBV5-8 and TRBJ2-5; TRBD2 might be the D (5 bases). Germline V lookup: CDR1 SGHTS, CDR2 YDEGEE. This CDR3 has 13 residues. The V end lost 7 bases, the J end lost 4 bases, and 14 bases lay between the germline ends. The CDR3 sequence is CASGGYGRETQYF. In DNA form, the CDR3 reads TGTGCCAGCGGAGGTTATGGACGAGAGACCCAGTACTTC.

This chain connects TRBV7-9 to TRBJ2-4; D is possibly TRBD2 (5 bases). The V end lost 5 bases, the J end lost 10 bases, and 15 bases lay between the germline ends. CDR1 is SEHNR, CDR2 FQNEAQ, per germline (reference sequence). CDR3 size: 13 residues. The CDR3 nucleotides read TGTGCCAGCAGCCAAGGCCTCCGGGATATTCAGTACTTC. Residues: CASSQGLRDIQYF.

Worth noting for this clone: Germline and junction disagree at one end, which may indicate a read error. This chain connects TRBV7-2 to TRBJ1-2, with D possibly TRBD1 on 6 matching bases. The CDR3 has 14 residues. Germline CDR1 is SGHTA and CDR2 is FQGNSA. The CDR3 bases are TGTGCCAGCAGCTTACCGGCGACAGAGGGGGTATCCGCCTTC. This sequence encodes CASSLPATEGVSAF.

This clone was picked up a small number of times. J is TRBJ1-6 and V is TRBV7-9; D is possibly TRBD1 (5 bases). The V gene lost 6 bases and the J gene lost 8 bases, with 14 bases spanning the gap. CDR1 is SEHNR and CDR2 is FQNEAQ in the germline V gene (reference sequence). CDR3 length equals 14 residues. The CDR3: CASSSTAGDSPLHF. Written as DNA, the CDR3 is TGTGCCAGCAGTTCGACAGCCGGAGATTCACCCCTCCACTTT.

The rearrangement uses TRBV6-5 and TRBJ2-1; a weak D match, TRBD2 (5 bases). This CDR3 has 13 amino acids. Trimming cost V 10 bases and J 7 bases, with 17 bases left between them. Germline lookup yields CDR1 MNHEY and CDR2 SVGAGI. CDR3 DNA: TGTGCCACCGTCCCCCCTGGCGGGAATGAGCAGTTCTTC. Encoded protein: CATVPPGGNEQFF.

This clone was counted at least ten times. The CDR3 DNA reads TGCGCCAGCAGCTTGGTGGGACTAGCCAGCGGGGAGCTGTTTTTT. As protein: CASSLVGLASGELFF. The V and J genes are TRBV5-1 and TRBJ2-2; TRBD2 matches 9 bases. The CDR3 has 15 amino acids. V was pared by 0 bases and J by 7 bases, with 4 bases of the junction left unmatched. Germline assignment: CDR1 SGHRS and CDR2 YFSETQ.

The rearrangement joins TRBV28 to TRBJ1-5; TRBD1 agrees at 9 bases. The CDR3 is 15 residues long. Germline-derived CDR1 and CDR2 are MDHEN and SYDVKM. After removal of 6 bases from V and 6 bases from J, the junction contained 9 bases not matched to a gene. The CDR3 here is CASRPTGGGGQPQHF. CDR3 sequence (DNA): TGTGCCAGCAGGCCAACAGGGGGCGGGGGTCAGCCCCAGCATTTT.

This sequence joins TRBV28 and TRBJ2-1, with 12 bases aligning to TRBD1. Unmatched junction bases numbered 13, after V lost 6 bases and J lost 7 bases. CDR3 size: 17 residues. Germline CDR1 and CDR2: MDHEN and SYDVKM. This CDR3 is CASSLRPGQGARNEQFF. DNA for the CDR3: TGTGCCAGCAGCTTACGACCGGGACAGGGGGCAAGGAATGAGCAGTTCTTC.

The chain couples TRBV28 to TRBJ1-5; D unclear. The V end lost 4 bases, the J end lost 5 bases, and 15 bases lay between the germline ends. This CDR3 contains 15 residues. CDR1 and CDR2 from the germline V gene are MDHEN and SYDVKM. CDR3 in DNA: TGTGCCAGCAGTTCCCGGGTCCACTATCATCAGCCCCAGCATTTT. This sequence encodes CASSSRVHYHQPQHF. Combining the CDR3 with reference TRBV28 and TRBJ1-5 gives the whole variable domain DVKVTQSSRYLVKRTGEKVFLECVQDMDHENMFWYRQDPGLGLRLIYFSYDVKMKEKGDIPEGYSVSREKKERFSLILESASTNQTSMYLCASSSRVHYHQPQHFGDGTRLSIL.

This clone occurred a few times. V and J are TRBV5-4 and TRBJ2-1; TRBD2 matches 8 bases. CDR3 length: 16 residues. The germline V gene encodes CDR1 SGHNT and CDR2 YYREEE (reference sequence). J gave up 6 bases and V 4 bases, and 12 bases lay outside the gene matches. The CDR3 here is CASSAPGTRIRNEQFF. The CDR3 DNA reads TGTGCCAGCAGCGCCCCTGGGACTAGGATTCGCAATGAGCAGTTCTTC.

V usage is TRBV9 and J usage is TRBJ2-3; no firm D call. The V gene lost 1 base and the J gene lost 0 bases, with 9 bases spanning the gap. Germline CDR1 SGDLS, CDR2 YYNGEE. This CDR3 has 15 amino acids. The CDR3 coding sequence is TGTGCCAGCAGCGTACAAGCAACTAGCACAGATACGCAGTATTTT. Translated, it gives CASSVQATSTDTQYF.

This clone has only a few counts. The chain employs TRBV6-1 and TRBJ2-2; TRBD2 matches 8 bases. Germline V gene lookup returns CDR1 MNHNS and CDR2 SASEGT. The CDR3 length is 16 residues. Trimming cost V 4 bases and J 3 bases; bases outside gene matches: 7. The CDR3 DNA is TGTGCCAGCAGTGGCCTCGGGGGGGGATACACCGGGGAGCTGTTTTTT. Amino acids: CASSGLGGGYTGELFF.

The V call is TRBV5-8, the J call TRBJ2-3, with 9 bases fitting TRBD2. This CDR3 region has 16 residues. V dropped 4 bases and J dropped 0; count of bases not matched to a gene: 6. Germline assignment: CDR1 SGHTS and CDR2 YDEGEE. DNA of the CDR3: TGTGCCAGCAGCCCGGGACTAGCATTGAGCACAGATACGCAGTATTTT. The encoded protein is CASSPGLALSTDTQYF.

Only a few counts were recorded for this clone. V gene TRBV2 combines with J gene TRBJ1-1, with D perhaps matching TRBD1 (6 bases). The CDR3 is 14 amino acids. Germline V lookup: CDR1 SNHLY, CDR2 FYNNEI. Trimming took 7 bases from V and 1 from J, leaving 13 bases between them. In DNA form, the CDR3 reads TGTGCCAGCAAGACAGGCACACAGAACACTGAAGCTTTCTTT. Its translation is CASKTGTQNTEAFF.

This clone occurred a few times. The CDR3 loop is CASSPSAGTESYEQYF. CDR3 bases: TGTGCCAGCAGTCCCTCCGCCGGGACAGAGTCCTACGAGCAGTACTTC. V and J are TRBV28 and TRBJ2-7, with 7 bases aligning to TRBD1. The CDR3 sequence is 16 residues long. Germline CDR1 is MDHEN and CDR2 is SYDVKM. V dropped 5 bases and J dropped 1; count of bases not matched to a gene: 11. Full variable domain (missing parts from reference TRBV28 and TRBJ2-7): DVKVTQSSRYLVKRTGEKVFLECVQDMDHENMFWYRQDPGLGLRLIYFSYDVKMKEKGDIPEGYSVSREKKERFSLILESASTNQTSMYLCASSPSAGTESYEQYFGPGTRLTVT.

This clone was found many times. The J gene is TRBJ2-1, the V gene TRBV28; 10 bases are a match to TRBD2. CDR1 is MDHEN, CDR2 SYDVKM, per germline. This CDR3 contains 15 residues. Trimming at V came to 5 bases and at J to 6 bases, leaving 7 bases not matched to a gene. CDR3: CASSLRTSGLNEQFF. CDR3 sequence (DNA): TGTGCCAGCAGTCTCAGGACTAGCGGCCTCAATGAGCAGTTCTTC.

With regard to this clone: The same CDR3 also results from other DNA sequences found in this sample. This rearrangement joins TRBV6-5 to TRBJ2-7, with D hard to call. CDR1 is MNHEY and CDR2 is SVGAGI in the germline V gene. V lost 5 bases to trimming and J lost 3 bases, with 5 bases between them. CDR3 size: 11 residues. The CDR3 DNA is TGTGCCAGCAGTGGGCTCTACGAGCAGTACTTC. It is translated as CASSGLYEQYF.

The sample holds many counts of this clone. The chain combines TRBV7-9 with TRBJ1-4, with 8 bases fitting TRBD1. The germline gives CDR1 SEHNR, CDR2 FQNEAQ (reference sequence). V was clipped by 6 bases and J by 7 bases; unmatched bases: 13. This CDR3 comprises 16 residues. The CDR3 loop is CASRPSPDRGGEKLFF. CDR3 sequence (DNA): TGTGCCAGCAGACCCTCTCCCGACAGGGGCGGTGAAAAACTGTTTTTT. Complete variable domain (other parts from reference TRBV7-9 and TRBJ1-4): DTGVSQNPRHKITKRGQNVTFRCDPISEHNRLYWYRQTLGQGPEFLTYFQNEAQLEKSRLLSDRFSAERPKGSFSTLEIQRTEQGDSAMYLCASRPSPDRGGEKLFFGSGTQLSVL.

The chain has TRBV4-1 and TRBJ1-5; a weak D match, TRBD1 (6 bases). Germline loops: CDR1 MGHRA, CDR2 YSYEKL. The V end was cut by 0 bases, the J end by 3 bases, with 9 bases between. The CDR3 runs 15 residues. The CDR3 here is CASSQDYRVNQPQHF. CDR3 coding DNA: TGCGCCAGCAGCCAAGATTACAGGGTCAATCAGCCCCAGCATTTT.

V usage is TRBV27 and J usage is TRBJ1-4, with TRBD1 as a possible D gene (5 bases). Trimming cost V 6 bases and J 7 bases, with 12 bases left between them. Germline V gene lookup returns CDR1 MNHEY and CDR2 SMNVEV (reference sequence). The CDR3 extends over 13 amino acids. The CDR3 sequence is CASRPGVGEKLFF. Here the CDR3 DNA reads TGTGCCAGCAGACCGGGGGTCGGTGAAAAACTGTTTTTT.